These 18 T cell receptor beta chains share one sample of origin, sequenced in a study of low-dose radiotherapy and immunotherapy resistance in tumors. With TRAV- and TRBV-specific primers, first-strand cDNA was made, covering the alpha and beta chains. A constant-region primer paired with the V-primer adapter amplified TCRs over approximately 19 PCR cycles. Using its own MiXCR run on the reads, TCRdb lists one record per CDR3 protein. This sample has about 64,000 distinct CDR3 sequences; around 27% occur once, and the top ten carry 6.6%. As to time point: before trial treatment. Sequenced material: PBMCs, taken before treatment. Every receptor here comes from a male donor with rectosigmoid adenocarcinoma.

Concerning this clonotype itself: This likely stems from a read error, as it lies one base from a far larger clone. The J gene is TRBJ2-7, the V gene TRBV4-1, with TRBD2 matching 8 bases. The junction had 11 bases not matched to a gene; V was cut back by 0 bases and J by 7 bases. This CDR3 is 16 amino acids long. Germline CDR1 and CDR2: MGHRA and YSYEKL. Here the CDR3 reads CASSQDVAGGYNEQYF. In DNA form, the CDR3 reads TGCGCCAGCAGCCAAGATGTGGCGGGAGGCTACAATGAGCAGTACTTC.

The genes are TRBV6-5 and TRBJ2-7; TRBD2 agrees at 11 bases. The CDR3 is made up of 14 amino acids. CDR1 MNHEY and CDR2 SVGAGI come from the germline V gene. Trimming cost V 6 bases and J 3 bases; bases outside gene matches: 4. The CDR3 protein is CASSSGTSGYEQYF. CDR3 nucleotide sequence: TGTGCCAGCAGCTCCGGGACTAGCGGCTACGAGCAGTACTTC.

This clonotype occurred many times. The chain joins TRBV5-4 to TRBJ2-2; 9 nucleotides match TRBD1. The CDR3 runs to 15 residues. The germline CDR1 and CDR2 sequences are SGHNT and YYREEE (reference sequence). V shed 0 bases and J 4 bases; nucleotides not matched to a gene: 1. In nucleotides, the CDR3 is TGTGCCAGCAGCTTGGGACAGGGGGGCACCGGGGAGCTGTTTTTT. Encoded protein: CASSLGQGGTGELFF.

This sequence joins TRBV29-1 and TRBJ2-7; 14 bases agree with TRBD2. The CDR3 loop spans 15 amino acids. The J segment lost 6 bases and the V segment lost 5 bases, leaving 9 bases of the junction unmatched. Germline V CDR1 and CDR2: SQVTM, ANQGSEA. CDR3 nucleotides: TGCAGCGTTTTGGGACTAGCGGGAGTAGGGATCGAGCAGTACTTC. The encoded protein is CSVLGLAGVGIEQYF.

This clonotype appeared many times. This sequence joins TRBV5-1 and TRBJ1-1; the D gene is possibly TRBD1 (5 bases). The CDR3 consists of 16 residues. V dropped 6 bases and J dropped 1 base, with 19 bases sitting between them. Per the germline V gene, CDR1 is SGHRS and CDR2 is YFSETQ. CDR3 DNA sequence: TGCGCCAGCACCCTGGGGGAGGCCGGGCGGAACACTGAAGCTTTCTTT. Protein sequence: CASTLGEAGRNTEAFF.

About this clonotype itself: This sequence is one base from a far larger clone and is likely a read error. The chain has TRBV27 and TRBJ2-1, with 7 bases fitting TRBD1. CDR1 and CDR2 (germline): MNHEY, SMNVEV (reference sequence). The V and J ends lost 10 bases and 1 base, in that order; junction bases with no gene match: 13. CDR3 length equals 16 residues. This CDR3 is CATAISRGISYNEQFF. DNA of the CDR3: TGTGCCACGGCAATTAGCAGGGGGATTTCCTACAATGAGCAGTTCTTC.

There are many counts of this clonotype. The chain links TRBV7-2 to TRBJ2-1; D gene unclear. This CDR3 contains 16 residues. Germline values: CDR1 SGHTA, CDR2 FQGNSA. The V end lost 1 base, the J end lost 0 bases, and 10 bases lay between the germline ends. The CDR3 here is CASSLEQSRSYNEQFF. CDR3 DNA sequence: TGTGCCAGCAGCTTAGAGCAGAGCCGCTCCTACAATGAGCAGTTCTTC.

This clonotype was observed many times. J is TRBJ2-7 and V is TRBV2, with TRBD2 matching over 7 bases. Germline V gene data show CDR1 as SNHLY and CDR2 as FYNNEI. This CDR3 region has 14 residues. J was trimmed by 4 bases and V by 5 bases; bases with no gene match: 8. This CDR3 is CASSSGGNRYEQYF. CDR3 bases: TGTGCCAGCAGTTCGGGGGGAAACCGGTACGAGCAGTACTTC.

This clonotype was counted ten times or more. Here the CDR3 DNA reads TGTGCCACCAGTGATTTCGGCAGCACAGATACGCAGTATTTT. Encoded protein: CATSDFGSTDTQYF. J is TRBJ2-3 and V is TRBV24-1; D not certain. The CDR3 consists of 14 residues. Trimming took 1 base from V and 0 from J, leaving 4 bases between them. The V gene's germline CDR1 is KGHDR and CDR2 SFDVKD.

This clonotype has ten or more counts. The CDR3 nucleotides read TGCGCCAGCAGCCCAATAGCGGGGGGCACAGATACGCAGTATTTT. Translating it yields CASSPIAGGTDTQYF. The V call is TRBV4-1, the J call TRBJ2-3; 9 nucleotides align to TRBD2. The CDR3 totals 15 residues. The germline gives CDR1 MGHRA, CDR2 YSYEKL. The V segment lost 4 bases and the J segment 1 base; nucleotides outside the gene matches: 3.

This clonotype was counted many times. The V gene is TRBV6-2 or TRBV6-3, the J gene TRBJ1-4; maybe TRBD1 (6 bases). V lost 6 bases, J lost 3 bases, and 14 bases lay in between. From germline, CDR1 is MNHEY and CDR2 SVGEGT. This CDR3 comprises 15 residues. The CDR3 DNA reads TGTGCCAGCAGATCCCAGGGGTTGGCTAATGAAAAACTGTTTTTT. It is translated as CASRSQGLANEKLFF.

This clonotype was detected many times. The chain links TRBV20-1 to TRBJ2-3; 11 positions match TRBD2. CDR1 is DFQATT, CDR2 SNEGSKA, per germline (reference sequence). With V trimmed by 0 bases and J by 7 bases, 12 bases remained unmatched. The CDR3 loop spans 17 amino acids. The CDR3 is CSARDRLAGGLSYTQYF. The CDR3 DNA is TGCAGTGCTAGAGATCGTCTAGCGGGAGGCCTATCGTATACGCAGTATTTT.

V is TRBV6-1 and J is TRBJ2-6; D gene unclear. This CDR3 has 15 amino acids. The V end lost 6 bases, the J end lost 0 bases, and 9 bases lay between the germline ends. Germline lookup yields CDR1 MNHNS and CDR2 SASEGT. CDR3 sequence reads: CASRSDDSGANVLTF. The DNA of the CDR3 is TGTGCCAGCAGGTCGGACGACTCTGGGGCCAACGTCCTGACTTTC.

This clonotype appeared many times. The chain is built from TRBV11-2 and TRBJ2-7, with 7 bases fitting TRBD2. The CDR3 sequence is 16 residues long. Germline assignment: CDR1 SGHAT and CDR2 FQNNGV. With 4 bases clipped from V and 6 bases from J, the junction kept 15 bases outside the gene matches. CDR3 sequence (DNA): TGTGCCAGCAGCTCACCTCTCAATATCCGGGAGGCCGAGCAGTACTTC. This codes for CASSSPLNIREAEQYF. Full variable domain (rest looked up from reference TRBV11-2 and TRBJ2-7): EAGVAQSPRYKIIEKRQSVAFWCNPISGHATLYWYQQILGQGPKLLIQFQNNGVVDDSQLPKDRFSAERLKGVDSTLKIQPAKLEDSAVYLCASSSPLNIREAEQYFGPGTRLTVT.

This clonotype was observed many times. The rearrangement uses TRBV28 and TRBJ2-6; unclear D gene. The V gene's germline CDR1 is MDHEN and CDR2 SYDVKM. V shed 6 bases and J shed 4 bases, with 10 bases lying between them. The length of the CDR3 is 14 residues. CDR3 loop: CASRKVWGANVLTF. CDR3 DNA sequence: TGTGCCAGCAGAAAGGTCTGGGGGGCCAACGTCCTGACTTTC.

This clonotype appeared many times. The rearrangement links TRBV25-1 to TRBJ1-3; no clear D gene. In germline, CDR1 is MGHDK, CDR2 SYGVNS. The CDR3 has 15 residues. V lost 3 bases to trimming and J lost 4 bases, with 13 bases between them. CDR3 sequence (DNA): TGTGCCAGCAGTGAGGGCAACCCAGTCGGAAACACCATATATTTT. This translates into CASSEGNPVGNTIYF.

This clonotype appeared many times. This rearrangement joins TRBV4-1 to TRBJ2-2; the match to TRBD1 covers 7 bases. The V gene's germline CDR1 is MGHRA and CDR2 YSYEKL. CDR3 length: 16 residues. V lost 1 base to trimming and J lost 2 bases; unmatched junction nucleotides: 4. The CDR3 nucleotides read TGCGCCAGCAGCCAAGGACAGGGCCTAAACACCGGGGAGCTGTTTTTT. Translated: CASSQGQGLNTGELFF.

This clonotype was picked up a small number of times. The chain couples TRBV6-1 to TRBJ1-5, with a tentative D call TRBD1 (5 bases). Germline V gene sequence: CDR1 MNHNS, CDR2 SASEGT. Trimming removed 2 bases from V and 1 base from J, with 9 bases in between. This CDR3 is built from 15 residues. CDR3 nucleotide sequence: TGTGCCAGCAGTGAAAGATGGGGGAGCAATCAGCCCCAGCATTTT. Translating it yields CASSERWGSNQPQHF.